The table lists the clone carrying this TCR beta chain with many counts. The antigen is not known. Patients were aged 18 to 65, had disease duration under 2 months, and had newly diagnosed hyperthyroidism. Researchers barred patients who had uncontrolled infection, other autoimmune disease, pregnancy or lactation. This sample is drawn from a study of T cells in Graves' hyperthyroidism and ophthalmopathy. The CDR3 sequence is 12 residues long. V lost 0 bases, J lost 3 bases, and 2 bases lay in between. Per germline, CDR1 LGHNT and CDR2 FRNRAP. Amplification of TCR beta CDR3 regions used RNA as the template. HTBI primers were used for first-round RT-PCR of the TCR CDR3. One entry per CDR3 protein, called by TCRdb with MiXCR from the multiplex PCR reads. The data show under 700,000 distinct CDR3 sequences, 16% seen once. Study outcomes and limitations: Blood also held most thyroid clonotypes expanded beyond 0.001.

The sequenced material came from blood. This chain joins TRBV12-5 and TRBJ1-2; D not certain. This clonotype was obtained from a young woman with Graves' hyperthyroidism. CDR3 sequence (DNA): TGTGCTAGTGGTTTGGTGTACTATGGCTACACCTTC. Translated, it gives CASGLVYYGYTF.